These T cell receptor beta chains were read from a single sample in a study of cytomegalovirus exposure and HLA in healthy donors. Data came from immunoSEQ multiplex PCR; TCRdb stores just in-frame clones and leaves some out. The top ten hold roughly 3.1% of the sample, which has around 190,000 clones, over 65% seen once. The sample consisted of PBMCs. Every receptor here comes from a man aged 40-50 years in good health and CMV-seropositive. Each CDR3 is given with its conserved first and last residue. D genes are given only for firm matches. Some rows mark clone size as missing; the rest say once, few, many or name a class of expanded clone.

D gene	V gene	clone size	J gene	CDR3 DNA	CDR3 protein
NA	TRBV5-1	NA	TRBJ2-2	TGCGCCAGCAGCTTGGAAGGACAACTAAACACCGGGGAGCTGTTTTTT	CASSLEGQLNTGELFF
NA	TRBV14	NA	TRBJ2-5	TGTGCCAGCAGCCCCGCAGCGGGCGAGACCCAGTACTTC	CASSPAAGETQYF
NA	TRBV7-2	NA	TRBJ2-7	TGTGCCAGCAGCTTAGATCCAGAGGGAAGGTACGAGCAGTACTTC	CASSLDPEGRYEQYF
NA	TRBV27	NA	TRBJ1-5	TGTGCCAGCAGTTGGTTGACACAAAATCAGCCCCAGCATTTT	CASSWLTQNQPQHF
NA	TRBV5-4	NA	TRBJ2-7	TGTGCCAGCAGCTTACAGCCTACCTACGAGCAGTACTTC	CASSLQPTYEQYF
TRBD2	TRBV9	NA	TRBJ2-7	TGTGCCAGCAGCGTAGCTAGCGGGTACCACGAGCAGTACTTC	CASSVASGYHEQYF
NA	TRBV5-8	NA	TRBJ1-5	TGTGCCAGCAGCGCATGGCAGGGGACCCAGCCCCAGCATTTT	CASSAWQGTQPQHF
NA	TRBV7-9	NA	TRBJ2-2	TGTGCCAGCAGCTTAGCGGGGCTTGCGAACACCGGGGAGCTGTTTTTT	CASSLAGLANTGELFF
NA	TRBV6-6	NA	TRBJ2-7	TGTGCCAGCAGTTACTCGATACTAATAGACTACGAGCAGTACTTC	CASSYSILIDYEQYF
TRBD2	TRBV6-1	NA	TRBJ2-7	TGTGCCAGCAGTGAGGGGACTAGCATTGCCTACGAGCAGTACTTC	CASSEGTSIAYEQYF
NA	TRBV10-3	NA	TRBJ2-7	TGTGCCATCAGTGAGCTCAGGGAAGGCGAGCAGTACTTC	CAISELREGEQYF
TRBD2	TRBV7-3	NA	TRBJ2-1	TGTGCCAGCAGCCCCCAGGCCGGGACTAACAATGAGCAGTTCTTC	CASSPQAGTNNEQFF
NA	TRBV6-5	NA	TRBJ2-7	TGTGCCAGCAGTTTCGGGCGGGGGCCCTACGAGCAGTACTTC	CASSFGRGPYEQYF
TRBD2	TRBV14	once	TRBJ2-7	TGTGCCAGCAGCCAAGATTATTGGGGAGGGTCCTACGAGCAGTACTTC	CASSQDYWGGSYEQYF
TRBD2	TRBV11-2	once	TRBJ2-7	TGTGCCAGCAGCTTGGACTTTCAGGGACTACACCCGGACTACGAGCAGTACTTC	CASSLDFQGLHPDYEQYF
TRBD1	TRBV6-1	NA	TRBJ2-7	TGTGCCAGCAGTAGCCGGGACAGGGGCGGCGAGCAGTACTTC	CASSSRDRGGEQYF
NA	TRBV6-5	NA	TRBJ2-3	TGTGCCAGCATGCGGGCCCAATCCGGCACAGATACGCAGTATTTT	CASMRAQSGTDTQYF
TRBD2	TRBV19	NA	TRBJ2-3	TGTGCCAGTACCCCTGCGCCTAGCGGGAGCATATTTACGCAGTATTTT	CASTPAPSGSIFTQYF
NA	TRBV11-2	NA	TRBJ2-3	TGTGCCAGCAGGCGGGCTAGCGGCACAGATACGCAGTATTTT	CASRRASGTDTQYF
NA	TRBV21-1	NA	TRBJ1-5	TGTGCCAGCACCCAAAATCAGCCCCAGCATTTT	CASTQNQPQHF
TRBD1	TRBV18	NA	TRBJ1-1	TGTGCCAGCTCATCGGGACAGGTGAACACTGAAGCTTTCTTT	CASSSGQVNTEAFF
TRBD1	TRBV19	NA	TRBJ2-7	TGTGCCAGTAGTCCGAACAGGGGATGGTACGAGCAGTACTTC	CASSPNRGWYEQYF
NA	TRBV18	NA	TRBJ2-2	TGTGCCAGCTCACCACCATCAAAAACTATCGGGCTGTTTTTT	CASSPPSKTIGLFF
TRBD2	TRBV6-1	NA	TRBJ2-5	TGTGCCAGCAGTCACGGGGGGTCGGAGACCCAGTACTTC	CASSHGGSETQYF
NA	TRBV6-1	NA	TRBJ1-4	TGTGCCAGCAGTGAAGCGAGGAGGGAAAAACTGTTTTTT	CASSEARREKLFF
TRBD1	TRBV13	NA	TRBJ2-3	TGTGCCAGCAGCTTATGGACAGGGGGTAGCACAGATACGCAGTATTTT	CASSLWTGGSTDTQYF
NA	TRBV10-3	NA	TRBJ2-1	TGTGCCATCAGTGAGAAGGGGGCTAGCGGGTCGCTCCGGAATGAGCAGTTCTTC	CAISEKGASGSLRNEQFF
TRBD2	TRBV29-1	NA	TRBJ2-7	TGCAGCGTTTATGGACTAGCGGGAGACTACGAGCAGTACTTC	CSVYGLAGDYEQYF
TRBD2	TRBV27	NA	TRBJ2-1	TGTGCCAGCAGTTTATCGGGGACTAGCGGGGGGGCCGTTGAGCAGTTCTTC	CASSLSGTSGGAVEQFF
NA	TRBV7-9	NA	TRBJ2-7	TGTTCCAGCAGCCGACAGGAATACGAGCAGTACTTC	CSSSRQEYEQYF
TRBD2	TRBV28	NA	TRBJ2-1	TGTGCCAGCAGTTTCCCCCCTAGCGGGACCTACAATGAGCAGTTCTTC	CASSFPPSGTYNEQFF
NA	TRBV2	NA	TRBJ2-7	TGTGCCAGCAGTGATGGCAGGGTGCCCTACGAGCAGTACTTC	CASSDGRVPYEQYF
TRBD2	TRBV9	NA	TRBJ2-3	TGTGCCAGCACCCCGACTAGCGGACATAGCACAGATACGCAGTATTTT	CASTPTSGHSTDTQYF
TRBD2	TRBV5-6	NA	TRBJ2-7	TGTGCCAGCAGCTTGAGCGGGAGTCCCTACGAGCAGTACTTC	CASSLSGSPYEQYF
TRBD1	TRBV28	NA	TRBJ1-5	TGTGCCAGCAGTCTATTGGGGCAGGGGGACGATCAGCCCCAGCATTTT	CASSLLGQGDDQPQHF
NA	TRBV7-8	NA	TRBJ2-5	TGTGCCAGCAGCTTAGCGGGCCAACGGGGGGAGACCCAGTACTTC	CASSLAGQRGETQYF
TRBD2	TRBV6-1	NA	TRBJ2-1	TGTGCCAGCAGAGGGACTAGCGGCTTAAATGAGCAGTTCTTC	CASRGTSGLNEQFF
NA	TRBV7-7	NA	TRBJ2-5	TGTGCCAGCAGCTATAATAGGGGAGAGACCCAGTACTTC	CASSYNRGETQYF
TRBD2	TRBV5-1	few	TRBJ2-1	TGCGCCAGCAGCTTGCCTAGCGGGGGCCCCAATGAGCAGTTCTTC	CASSLPSGGPNEQFF
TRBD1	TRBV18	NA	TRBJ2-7	TGTGCCAGCTCACCGGGGACAGCCTACGAGCAGTACTTC	CASSPGTAYEQYF
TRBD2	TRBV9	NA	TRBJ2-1	TGTGCCAGCAGCGTCCGACTAGCGGGGGAAGAAGGTGAGCAGTTCTTC	CASSVRLAGEEGEQFF
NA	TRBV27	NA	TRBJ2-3	TGTGCCAGCAGTTTAACCCCAAAGCGAGATACGCAGTATTTT	CASSLTPKRDTQYF
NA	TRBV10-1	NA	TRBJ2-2	TGCGCCAGCAGTGAGACCCTCAGGGCACCTGACACCGGGGAGCTGTTTTTT	CASSETLRAPDTGELFF
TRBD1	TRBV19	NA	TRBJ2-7	TGTGCCAGTAGTCCCCAGGGACAGACCTACGAGCAGTACTTC	CASSPQGQTYEQYF